This T cell receptor beta chain was obtained from a study of shared clonotypes between healthy human individuals. Germline CDR1 is MDHEN and CDR2 is SYDVKM. The V and J ends lost 6 bases and 7 bases, in that order; junction bases with no gene match: 6. The length of the CDR3 is 13 residues. In replicate PCRs of sorted subsets, approximately 200 ng DNA, approximately 32,000 T cell genomes, was used. Measured with immunoSEQ multiplex PCR; TCRdb has only the in-frame clones, and not every one. There are roughly 1,500,000 clones in the sample; 98% occur only once, and about 0.35% lies in the top ten. The sample comprised naive CD4+ T cells sorted from blood. Subset given: CD45RA+ positively selected. The clonotype comes from a man aged 25-45 years in good health. The rearrangement joins TRBV28 to TRBJ1-2, with 9 bases identical to TRBD1. This CDR3 is CASRKDRGFGYTF. DNA for the CDR3: TGTGCCAGCAGGAAGGACAGGGGTTTTGGCTACACCTTC.